The 20 T cell receptor beta chains below all came from one sample that was sequenced in a study of neurological immune-mediated disorders (dated by TCRdb to about 2019). Libraries were prepared through 5' RACE. The instrument given in TCRdb is Illumina HiSeq 2500. TCRdb reanalyzed the raw reads on its own, using fastp at Q25 for trimming and MiXCR for clone calling, and kept in-frame beta chains. For every CDR3 protein sequence, its rows merge into one entry that carries the most common genes and DNA. The sample profile shows fewer than 85,000 distinct CDR3 sequences; roughly a sixth of them were found once. 15% of the sample belongs to the ten largest clones. The material sequenced was PBMCs. The receptors come from a woman in her thirties or forties in good health.

In this sample, this clonotype turned up many times. The rearrangement uses TRBV5-1 and TRBJ2-1; 9 bases line up with TRBD2. CDR3 size: 14 residues. The V segment lost 0 bases and the J segment 5 bases; nucleotides outside the gene matches: 0. Germline CDR1 reads SGHRS; CDR2 reads YFSETQ. The CDR3 is CASSLASGDNEQFF. CDR3 nucleotide sequence: TGCGCCAGCAGCTTGGCTAGCGGGGACAATGAGCAGTTCTTC.

The sample holds many counts of this clonotype. The CDR3 nucleotides are TGCAGCGTTGATGTTTGGAGAACTGAAGCTTTCTTT. Its translation: CSVDVWRTEAFF. The V gene is TRBV29-1, the J gene TRBJ1-1, with D hard to call. Trimming took off 3 bases at V and 5 bases at J, with 10 bases between the two ends. The CDR3 totals 12 residues. The germline gives CDR1 SQVTM, CDR2 ANQGSEA.

The chain carries TRBV20-1 and TRBJ2-7; 9 bases are shared with TRBD2. CDR1 and CDR2 (germline): DFQATT, SNEGSKA (reference sequence). The CDR3 runs to 17 residues. V lost 2 bases, J lost 3 bases, and 14 bases stayed unmatched. As DNA, the CDR3 is TGCAGTGCTAGATATGGACTGGGCGGGGGGGAACTCTACGAGCAGTACTTC. Amino acids: CSARYGLGGGELYEQYF.

Many counts were recorded for this clonotype. The rearrangement uses TRBV6-5 and TRBJ1-1; D is perhaps TRBD1 (6 bases). V dropped 0 bases and J dropped 2 bases, with 10 bases sitting between them. The CDR3 covers 15 residues. Germline lookup yields CDR1 MNHEY and CDR2 SVGAGI. DNA for the CDR3: TGTGCCAGCAGTTACTCGAGAGGGGGAAACACTGAAGCTTTCTTT. It yields the protein CASSYSRGGNTEAFF.

This clonotype was counted at least ten times. The gene calls are TRBV6-2 or TRBV6-3 and TRBJ2-5; D gene ambiguous. Looked up from germline, CDR1 is MNHEY and CDR2 is SVGEGT. This CDR3 contains 11 residues. V gave up 7 bases and J gave up 7 bases, with 10 bases separating them. The CDR3 reads CASNSMGTQYF. CDR3 sequence (DNA): TGTGCCAGCAACTCAATGGGGACCCAGTACTTC.

About this clonotype itself: The junction departs from the called germline gene at one end, perhaps through a read error. V and J are TRBV5-5 and TRBJ2-1, with unresolved D. Looked up from germline, CDR1 is SGHKS and CDR2 is YYEKEE (reference sequence). CDR3 length: 17 amino acids. Here the CDR3 reads CASSSTGPTEAYNEQLF. DNA of the CDR3: TGTGCCAGCAGCTCCACCGGGCCCACAGAAGCTTACAATGAGCAGTTATTC.

This clonotype appeared many times. The chain is built from TRBV3-1 and TRBJ2-5; 8 bases map to TRBD1. V lost 4 bases, J lost 5 bases, and 6 bases stayed unmatched. Germline lookup yields CDR1 LGHDT and CDR2 YNNKEL (reference sequence). The CDR3 is 14 residues long. As DNA, the CDR3 is TGTGCCAGCAGCCCCAGGGGGCTAGACGAGACCCAGTACTTC. Translation: CASSPRGLDETQYF.

The table lists this clonotype with a few counts. The V gene is TRBV10-2, the J gene TRBJ2-7, with a weak D call TRBD2 (5 bases). The CDR3 has 13 residues. V lost 5 bases and J lost 6, with 14 bases in between. Per the germline V gene, CDR1 is WSHSY and CDR2 is SAAADI. The CDR3 region has the DNA TGCGCCAGCAGTACACGGGGATGGAGCGAGCAGTACGTC. Translated: CASSTRGWSEQYV.

Notes on this clonotype: A clone one base away is much larger, so this may be a read error. The chain joins TRBV9 to TRBJ2-7; perhaps TRBD2 as D (5 bases). Germline V gene lookup returns CDR1 SGDLS and CDR2 YYNGEE. The CDR3 is 13 amino acids. CDR3 nucleotide sequence: TGTGACAGCAGCGGTAGAGACTCCTACGAGCAGTACTTC. It yields the protein CDSSGRDSYEQYF.

This clonotype has at least ten counts. The chain links TRBV15 to TRBJ1-1; D is unclear. Trimming cost V 0 bases and J 6 bases, with 11 bases left between them. CDR1 LNHNV and CDR2 YYDKDF come from the germline V gene (reference sequence). The CDR3 is made up of 14 amino acids. The CDR3 DNA reads as TGTGCCACCAGCAGAGATGGAGCGAAGCCTGAAGCTTTCTTT. It translates to CATSRDGAKPEAFF.

This clonotype was seen repeatedly, ten times or more. This chain joins TRBV2 and TRBJ2-5, with D tentatively TRBD1 (5 bases). Germline CDR1 and CDR2: SNHLY and FYNNEI. The CDR3 loop spans 14 amino acids. Trimming pared 0 bases from V and 5 bases from J, leaving 10 bases between. This chain's CDR3 is CASSEALNRETQYF. CDR3 bases: TGTGCCAGCAGTGAAGCGCTCAACAGGGAGACCCAGTACTTC.

The chain links TRBV10-3 to TRBJ1-1; D unresolved. The CDR3 has 15 residues. CDR1 is ENHRY, CDR2 SYGVKD, per germline. V was clipped by 0 bases and J by 0 bases, with 8 bases between them. In DNA, the CDR3 is TGTGCCATCAGTGAGTCTGGGAGACTGAACACTGAAGCTTTCTTT. Amino acid sequence: CAISESGRLNTEAFF.

A few counts support this clonotype. The rearrangement links TRBV30 to TRBJ2-5; the D gene is possibly TRBD2 (5 bases). CDR3 length: 12 residues. CDR1 is GTSNPN and CDR2 is SVGIG in the germline V gene (reference sequence). Trimming took off 4 bases at V and 2 bases at J, with 8 bases between the two ends. CDR3 nucleotide sequence: TGTGCCTGGAATCCGGGGCAAGAGACCCAGTACTTC. The encoded protein is CAWNPGQETQYF.

This clonotype was counted many times. The chain carries TRBV5-1 and TRBJ2-3, with 8 bases fitting TRBD1. Trimming removed 0 bases from V and 3 bases from J; junction bases left unmatched: 6. Germline loops: CDR1 SGHRS, CDR2 YFSETQ. The CDR3 consists of 16 residues. CDR3 amino acids: CASSLDGQGKTDTQYF. In nucleotides, the CDR3 is TGCGCCAGCAGCTTGGATGGACAGGGAAAGACAGATACGCAGTATTTT.

The rearrangement links TRBV4-3 to TRBJ2-7; the D is unclear. The CDR3 is 14 residues long. V dropped 1 base and J dropped 3 bases, with 10 bases sitting between them. The germline gives CDR1 LGHNA, CDR2 YSLEER. The CDR3 region has the DNA TGCGCCAGCAGCCAAGTATCACGGATCTACGAGCAGTACGTC. Protein product: CASSQVSRIYEQYV.

This clonotype was observed many times. The V call is TRBV5-6, the J call TRBJ2-7, with 8 positions matching TRBD1. V lost 4 bases, J lost 1 base, and 7 bases stayed unmatched. The CDR3 covers 15 residues. Germline V CDR1 and CDR2: SGHDT, YYEEEE. The CDR3 region has the DNA TGTGCCAGCAGCCCCGGACAGGGAGGTTCCTACGAGCAGTACTTC. Translated, it gives CASSPGQGGSYEQYF.

This clonotype came up many times. The J gene is TRBJ1-4, the V gene TRBV6-1, with D possibly matching TRBD1 (5 bases). The CDR3 has 14 amino acids. CDR1 and CDR2 (germline): MNHNS, SASEGT. V was cut by 5 bases and J by 11 bases, with 18 bases left in between. The CDR3 region has the DNA TGTGCCAGCAGTCTCCAGGGAGGGGTAGGGAAACTGTTTTTT. Its translation: CASSLQGGVGKLFF.

This clonotype was seen repeatedly, ten times or more. Relative to the germline gene, one junction end is altered; a read error may explain this. The gene calls are TRBV4-3 and TRBJ2-7, with 7 bases aligning to TRBD2. The CDR3 length is 16 residues. CDR1 LGHNA and CDR2 YSLEER come from the germline V gene. This chain's CDR3 is CASIQDFGGFSYEQYF. In DNA form, the CDR3 reads TGCGCCAGCATCCAAGACTTCGGGGGGTTCTCCTACGAGCAGTACTTC.

This clonotype was seen once. J is TRBJ2-2 and V is TRBV12-3 or TRBV12-4; D perhaps matches TRBD2 (6 bases). The CDR3 covers 15 residues. Trimming left V 4 bases short and J 7 bases short, with 16 bases between. The CDR3 DNA reads TGTGCCAGCAGTTCAGACGGCGGGGATGGCGGGGAGCTGTTTTTT. Translated, it gives CASSSDGGDGGELFF.

This clonotype was seen ten or more times. This sequence joins TRBV5-6 and TRBJ1-1; D is uncertain. The CDR3 contains 13 residues. CDR1 and CDR2 (germline): SGHDT, YYEEEE. With 1 base removed from V and 3 bases from J, the gap between germline ends came to 7 bases. CDR3 loop: CASSLYLDTEAFF. The DNA for the CDR3 is TGTGCCAGCAGCTTGTATTTGGACACTGAAGCTTTCTTT.